Below are 5 T cell receptor beta chains sequenced from a single sample in a study of monozygotic twins with inflammatory bowel disease. Following a re-call of the 5' RACE reads, TCRdb has one entry per CDR3 protein and lacks DNA. Across about 160,000 distinct CDR3 sequences, the top ten clones capture roughly 2.3% of the sample. The sample taken for sequencing was blood. All receptors derive from a human donor with ulcerative colitis or Crohn's disease, or a healthy co-twin of an affected twin (not recorded which).

This chain uses TRBV3-1 with TRBJ2-3. This CDR3 has 13 amino acids. Germline CDR1 is LGHDT and CDR2 is YNNKEL (reference sequence). This CDR3 is CASSQDGPDTQYF.

The rearrangement joins TRBV14 to TRBJ1-1. This CDR3 contains 14 residues. Germline CDR1 is SGHDN and CDR2 is FVKESK. The CDR3 here is CASSPYFMNTEAFF.

The chain has TRBV5-1 and TRBJ2-5; TCRdb returns TRBD2, unconfirmable since there is no DNA. From germline, CDR1 is SGHRS and CDR2 YFSETQ. This CDR3 contains 16 residues. CDR3 residues: CASSLADYPYRETQYF.

The chain joins TRBV7-9 to TRBJ1-4; TCRdb's D gene call, TRBD1, goes unchecked for lack of DNA. Germline V gives CDR1 SEHNR, CDR2 FQNEAQ (reference sequence). The CDR3 is made up of 14 amino acids. The CDR3: CASSSDRRNEKLFF.

The chain carries TRBV29-1 and TRBJ2-3; TCRdb names TRBD1, which stays unverified in the absence of DNA. CDR1 SQVTM and CDR2 ANQGSEA come from the germline V gene. CDR3 length: 16 amino acids. CDR3 sequence: CSVEGRGGYYTDTQYF.